The 10 T cell receptor beta chains in this list originate from one sample, sequenced in a study of T cell changes during pregnancy in multiple sclerosis. The protocol was immunoSEQ multiplex PCR, while the TCRdb copy is restricted to in-frame clones and leaves out a portion. The table has some 67,000 clones, 92% seen once; the top ten hold over 1.1%. Sequencing was performed on peripheral blood, taken after pregnancy. The receptors shown here come from a female donor with multiple sclerosis, enrolled in a pregnancy study.

The rearrangement joins TRBV7-3 to TRBJ2-1; D is perhaps TRBD2 (6 bases). The CDR3 has 13 residues. The V gene's germline CDR1 is SGHTA and CDR2 FQGTGA. Deletions cut 0 bases from V and 7 bases from J, with 7 bases between. This CDR3 is CASSLTRGNEQFF. CDR3 sequence (DNA): TGTGCCAGCAGCTTAACTCGGGGGAATGAGCAGTTCTTC. Variable domain in full (rest from reference TRBV7-3 and TRBJ2-1): GAGVSQTPSNKVTEKGKYVELRCDPISGHTALYWYRQSLGQGPEFLIYFQGTGAADDSGLPNDRFFAVRPEGSVSTLKIQRTERGDSAVYLCASSLTRGNEQFFGPGTRLTVL.

This chain links TRBV7-2 with TRBJ2-5, with TRBD1 as a possible D gene (6 bases). CDR1 is SGHTA and CDR2 is FQGNSA in the germline V gene. The CDR3 contains 13 residues. Trimming stripped 6 bases from V and 9 bases from J, with 17 bases between. The CDR3 coding sequence is TGTGCCAGCAGTGGGGGCCGATATGAGGCCCAGTACTTC. Its protein is CASSGGRYEAQYF.

The chain recombines TRBV4-1 with TRBJ2-2; 10 bases are a match to TRBD1. Germline V lookup: CDR1 MGHRA, CDR2 YSYEKL. V lost 0 bases, J lost 6 bases, and 10 bases stayed unmatched. CDR3 length equals 18 residues. The CDR3 here is CASSQDDKGTGVPGELFF. CDR3 bases: TGCGCCAGCAGCCAAGATGATAAGGGGACAGGGGTACCCGGGGAGCTGTTTTTT.

The genes are TRBV9 and TRBJ2-1, with 7 bases aligning to TRBD2. Germline V gene lookup returns CDR1 SGDLS and CDR2 YYNGEE. The CDR3 is made up of 13 amino acids. V was clipped by 4 bases and J by 9 bases; unmatched bases: 7. The CDR3 DNA follows: TGTGCCAGCAGCACCGGAAGCGGGACTGAGCAGTTCTTC. Translating it yields CASSTGSGTEQFF.

This rearrangement joins TRBV6-5 to TRBJ1-3; no firm D call. From germline, CDR1 is MNHEY and CDR2 SVGAGI. Trimming removed 6 bases at V and 4 bases at J, with 16 bases between. There are 15 residues in the CDR3. CDR3 sequence reads: CASRNWGGTGNTIYF. The CDR3 DNA is TGTGCCAGCAGGAATTGGGGAGGAACCGGAAACACCATATATTTT.

The chain has TRBV19 and TRBJ1-1; possibly TRBD1 for D (5 bases). This CDR3 comprises 15 residues. Trimming stripped 4 bases from V and 3 bases from J, with 15 bases between. Germline V lookup: CDR1 LNHDA, CDR2 SQIVND (reference sequence). In DNA, the CDR3 is TGTGCCAGTAGTAAGTCGGCGGGGCTGGACACTGAAGCTTTCTTT. Residues: CASSKSAGLDTEAFF.

Note on this clone: One junction end does not reproduce the germline sequence, and a read error may be involved. The rearrangement links TRBV7-7 to TRBJ2-5, with D perhaps matching TRBD2 (5 bases). In germline, CDR1 is SSHAT, CDR2 FNYEAQ (reference sequence). This CDR3 has 16 amino acids. The CDR3 bases are TGTGCTAGCAGCTTAGGAGCGGAGACCCTTCAAGAGACCCAGTACTTC. Amino acid sequence: CASSLGAETLQETQYF.

The rearrangement joins TRBV11-1 to TRBJ2-7, with D maybe TRBD2 (6 bases). The CDR3 covers 13 residues. Germline lookup yields CDR1 SGHAT and CDR2 FQDESV (reference sequence). Trimming stripped 2 bases from V and 7 bases from J, with 12 bases between. Here the CDR3 reads CASSLNTGREQYF. The CDR3 bases are TGTGCCAGCAGCTTAAACACGGGGAGGGAGCAGTACTTC. The whole variable domain, filled in from reference TRBV11-1 and TRBJ2-7, reads EAEVAQSPRYKITEKSQAVAFWCDPISGHATLYWYRQILGQGPELLVQFQDESVVDDSQLPKDRFSAERLKGVDSTLKIQPAELGDSAMYLCASSLNTGREQYFGPGTRLTVT.

The V and J genes are TRBV27 and TRBJ2-1, with 9 bases that match TRBD2. With V trimmed by 3 bases and J by 5 bases, 17 bases remained unmatched. The CDR3 runs 19 residues. The germline gives CDR1 MNHEY, CDR2 SMNVEV (reference sequence). CDR3 residues: CASSFGSGRPHSSNNEQFF. The CDR3 coding sequence is TGTGCCAGCAGTTTTGGTAGCGGGAGACCCCATAGCTCGAACAATGAGCAGTTCTTC.

CDR3 coding DNA: TGTGCCAGCAGCCCGTCGGTTCCTCCTGGAAACACCATATATTTT. It translates to CASSPSVPPGNTIYF. The gene calls are TRBV5-5 and TRBJ1-3, with unresolved D. The CDR3 extends over 15 amino acids. V was pared by 4 bases and J by 2 bases, with 13 bases between. The germline V gene has CDR1 SGHKS and CDR2 YYEKEE (reference sequence).